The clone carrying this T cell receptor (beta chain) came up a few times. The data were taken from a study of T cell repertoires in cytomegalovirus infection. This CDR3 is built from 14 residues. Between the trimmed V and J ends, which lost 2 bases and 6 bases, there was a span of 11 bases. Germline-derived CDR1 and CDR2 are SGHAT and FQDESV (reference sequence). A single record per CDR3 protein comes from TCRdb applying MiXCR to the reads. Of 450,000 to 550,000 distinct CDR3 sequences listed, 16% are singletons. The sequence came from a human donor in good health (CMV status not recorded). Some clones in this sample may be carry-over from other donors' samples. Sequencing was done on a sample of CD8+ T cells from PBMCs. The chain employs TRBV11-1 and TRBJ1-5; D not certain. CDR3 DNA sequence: TGTGCCAGCAGCTTAAATGGGGAAAGTCAGCCCCAGCATTTT. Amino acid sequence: CASSLNGESQPQHF.